The 17 T cell receptor beta chains reported below all come from one sample, sequenced in a study of graft-versus-host responses after intestinal transplantation. The table came from immunoSEQ multiplex PCR; TCRdb's copy has only in-frame clones and leaves some out. The table has some 48,000 clones, around 84% seen once. Antigens of these TCRs are unknown. This specimen was unstimulated CD4+ T cells sorted from spleen or lymph node cells, taken before transplant. Receptors were obtained from a human donor who was the organ donor for an intestinal transplant.

This clone has only one observation. The chain links TRBV9 to TRBJ2-1; 9 nucleotides agree with TRBD1. J was trimmed by 0 bases and V by 4 bases; bases with no gene match: 5. This CDR3 region has 16 residues. Germline assignment: CDR1 SGDLS and CDR2 YYNGEE. The CDR3 nucleotides read TGTGCCAGCAGCCCCCAGACAGGGGGCTCCTACAATGAGCAGTTCTTC. Its translation is CASSPQTGGSYNEQFF.

The chain joins TRBV6-4 to TRBJ2-7; 12 nucleotides line up with TRBD2. The CDR3 length is 18 residues. Germline loops: CDR1 MRHNA, CDR2 SNTAGT. The J segment lost 3 bases and the V segment lost 7 bases, leaving 16 bases of the junction unmatched. The CDR3 region is CASKKRTGLAGNNYEQYF. Written as DNA, the CDR3 is TGTGCCAGCAAAAAACGAACCGGACTAGCGGGAAACAACTACGAGCAGTACTTC.

This clone has just a few counts. V and J are TRBV6-5 and TRBJ1-1; TRBD1 matches 9 bases. V was clipped by 4 bases and J by 1 base; unmatched bases: 4. The CDR3 length is 15 residues. Looked up from germline, CDR1 is MNHEY and CDR2 is SVGAGI. The CDR3 sequence: CASSSPGQGNTEAFF. Written as DNA, the CDR3 is TGTGCCAGCAGTTCCCCGGGACAGGGGAACACTGAAGCTTTCTTT.

This chain connects TRBV7-2 to TRBJ1-1; 7 nucleotides align to TRBD1. CDR3 length: 14 residues. Germline V gene sequence: CDR1 SGHTA, CDR2 FQGNSA. V trimming: 1 base; J trimming: 6 bases; junction bases outside the gene matches: 5. This CDR3 is CASSLVQGLAEAFF. The CDR3 nucleotides read TGTGCCAGCAGCTTAGTACAGGGGCTCGCTGAAGCTTTCTTT.

This chain links TRBV27 with TRBJ1-4, with D maybe TRBD1 (5 bases). Germline V gives CDR1 MNHEY, CDR2 SMNVEV (reference sequence). V was cut by 1 base and J by 8 bases, with 14 bases left in between. The CDR3 is 15 amino acids. The CDR3 protein is CASSLYGAEGEKLFF. The CDR3 bases are TGTGCCAGCAGTTTATACGGGGCGGAGGGGGAAAAACTGTTTTTT. The whole variable domain, remainder taken from reference TRBV27 and TRBJ1-4, is EAQVTQNPRYLITVTGKKLTVTCSQNMNHEYMSWYRQDPGLGLRQIYYSMNVEVTDKGDVPEGYKVSRKEKRNFPLILESPSPNQTSLYFCASSLYGAEGEKLFFGSGTQLSVL.

The chain carries TRBV7-2 and TRBJ1-2, with 7 bases matching TRBD1. The germline gives CDR1 SGHTA, CDR2 FQGNSA. The CDR3 length is 15 residues. V lost 3 bases to trimming and J lost 7 bases; unmatched junction nucleotides: 11. The CDR3 protein is CASSFGSGTVLGYTF. CDR3 DNA sequence: TGTGCCAGCAGCTTTGGTTCCGGGACAGTCCTTGGCTACACCTTC. Together with reference TRBV7-2 and TRBJ1-2, the CDR3 gives the full variable domain: GAGVSQSPSNKVTEKGKDVELRCDPISGHTALYWYRQSLGQGLEFLIYFQGNSAPDKSGLPSDRFSAERTGGSVSTLTIQRTQQEDSAVYLCASSFGSGTVLGYTFGSGTRLTVV.

The J gene is TRBJ2-7, the V gene TRBV18; no clear D. CDR1 is KGHSH, CDR2 LQKENI, per germline. This CDR3 comprises 15 residues. Trimming shortened V by 1 base and J by 2 bases, and 12 bases separated the two germline ends. The CDR3 loop is CASSPLTTQAYEQYF. CDR3 DNA sequence: TGTGCCAGCTCACCACTAACGACGCAGGCCTACGAGCAGTACTTC.

This rearrangement joins TRBV10-2 to TRBJ2-4, with D possibly TRBD2 on 5 matching bases. V lost 3 bases, J lost 8 bases, and 14 bases lay in between. In germline, CDR1 is WSHSY, CDR2 SAAADI. The CDR3 sequence is 14 residues long. In DNA, the CDR3 is TGCGCCAGCAGTGAAGTAGTCAGGCGGGACATTCAGTACTTC. Protein sequence: CASSEVVRRDIQYF.

This rearrangement joins TRBV5-5 to TRBJ2-7, with 8 bases fitting TRBD2. V lost 0 bases and J lost 3; bases outside the gene matches: 5. CDR1 and CDR2 from the germline V gene are SGHKS and YYEKEE (reference sequence). The CDR3 extends over 15 amino acids. CDR3 in amino acids: CASSLVLAAHYEQYF. The CDR3 nucleotides read TGTGCCAGCAGCTTGGTACTAGCGGCACACTACGAGCAGTACTTC.

The chain combines TRBV5-1 with TRBJ1-1; no clear D gene. Trimming removed 0 bases at V and 7 bases at J, with 16 bases between. The CDR3 consists of 15 residues. Germline V gives CDR1 SGHRS, CDR2 YFSETQ. The CDR3 region has the DNA TGCGCCAGCAGCTTGGAGCCCTTAGTGGGCGGTGAAGCTTTCTTT. Protein: CASSLEPLVGGEAFF.

The CDR3 loop is CASRDRQGARYGYTF. The CDR3, as DNA: TGTGCCAGCAGGGACAGACAGGGGGCCAGGTATGGCTACACCTTC. The chain joins TRBV2 to TRBJ1-2; TRBD1 matches 10 bases. This CDR3 is built from 15 residues. V trimming: 6 bases; J trimming: 5 bases; junction bases outside the gene matches: 9. Germline CDR1 is SNHLY and CDR2 is FYNNEI.

The chain carries TRBV19 and TRBJ1-3; no reliable D call. The V end was cut by 8 bases, the J end by 0 bases, with 8 bases between. The length of the CDR3 is 13 residues. Germline CDR1 reads LNHDA; CDR2 reads SQIVND (reference sequence). DNA for the CDR3: TGTGCCAGTTCCTCCCTCTCTGGAAACACCATATATTTT. Translated: CASSSLSGNTIYF.

The rearrangement joins TRBV7-6 to TRBJ2-5; the D is unclear. CDR1 SGHVS and CDR2 FNYEAQ come from the germline V gene. This CDR3 is 11 amino acids long. Trimming pared 4 bases from V and 5 bases from J, leaving 5 bases between. This CDR3 reads CASSSAETQYF. The CDR3 region has the DNA TGTGCCAGCAGCTCTGCGGAGACCCAGTACTTC.

J is TRBJ2-7 and V is TRBV11-3; TRBD1 agrees at 8 bases. V dropped 5 bases and J dropped 2; count of bases not matched to a gene: 8. The CDR3 contains 15 residues. Germline V gives CDR1 SGHNT, CDR2 YENEEA. CDR3 sequence reads: CASSKSQTGAYEQYF. CDR3 nucleotides: TGTGCCAGCAGCAAATCCCAGACAGGGGCCTACGAGCAGTACTTC. Supplemented by reference TRBV11-3 and TRBJ2-7, the full variable domain reads EAGVVQSPRYKIIEKKQPVAFWCNPISGHNTLYWYLQNLGQGPELLIRYENEEAVDDSQLPKDRFSAERLKGVDSTLKIQPAELGDSAVYLCASSKSQTGAYEQYFGPGTRLTVT.

This rearrangement joins TRBV6-6 to TRBJ2-7; 10 bases match TRBD1. This CDR3 comprises 15 residues. V lost 4 bases, J lost 7 bases, and 10 bases stayed unmatched. CDR1 MNHNY and CDR2 SVGAGI come from the germline V gene (reference sequence). The CDR3 region has the DNA TGTGCCAGCAGTTCAAAACCGGGACAGGGGATAGAGCAGTACTTC. This sequence encodes CASSSKPGQGIEQYF.

V gene TRBV9 combines with J gene TRBJ2-1; 11 nucleotides align to TRBD2. Germline CDR1 reads SGDLS; CDR2 reads YYNGEE. V dropped 3 bases and J dropped 7; count of bases not matched to a gene: 12. CDR3 length equals 17 residues. The CDR3, as DNA: TGTGCCAGCAGCGGTAGCGGGGGGGCCCAGTTCCTAAATGAGCAGTTCTTC. Protein sequence: CASSGSGGAQFLNEQFF.

V usage is TRBV4-2 and J usage is TRBJ2-5; 12 nucleotides agree with TRBD2. Trimming took 0 bases from V and 0 from J; bases not matched to a gene: 8. The CDR3 covers 19 residues. CDR1 and CDR2 (germline): LGHNA, YNFKEQ. The CDR3 DNA reads as TGTGCCAGCAGCCAAGATACCCTAGCGGGAGGGCGAAACCAAGAGACCCAGTACTTC. This translates into CASSQDTLAGGRNQETQYF.